This T cell receptor (beta chain) was identified during a study of T cells in localized non-small cell lung cancer. A word on this clone: Antigen unknown.

Here immunoSEQ multiplex PCR was the method, and the copy in TCRdb shows in-frame clones only, minus some. The sample lists 8,500 to 14,000 clones; just under 30% were seen once. With 1 base removed from V and 1 base from J, the gap between germline ends came to 10 bases. This CDR3 region has 15 residues. CDR1 is LGHNT, CDR2 FRNRAP, per germline. Overall study results and limits: Of the top 100 tumor clones, median roughly 60 were in adjacent lung, about 26 among its top 100. The greatest T cell clonality was found in uninvolved adjacent lung (higher than in tumor).

The clonotype originates from a man aged 35-75 years with stage I lung adenocarcinoma. J is TRBJ2-5 and V is TRBV12-5; D perhaps matches TRBD1 (5 bases). The sequencing used lung tumor tissue, collected before any cancer treatment. The CDR3 nucleotides are TGTGCTAGTGGTTTGGGACAGTCGGGCCAAGAGACCCAGTACTTC. It encodes CASGLGQSGQETQYF. Full variable domain (outside the CDR3, taken from reference TRBV12-5 and TRBJ2-5): DARVTQTPRHKVTEMGQEVTMRCQPILGHNTVFWYRQTMMQGLELLAYFRNRAPLDDSGMPKDRFSAEMPDATLATLKIQPSEPRDSAVYFCASGLGQSGQETQYFGPGTRLLVL.